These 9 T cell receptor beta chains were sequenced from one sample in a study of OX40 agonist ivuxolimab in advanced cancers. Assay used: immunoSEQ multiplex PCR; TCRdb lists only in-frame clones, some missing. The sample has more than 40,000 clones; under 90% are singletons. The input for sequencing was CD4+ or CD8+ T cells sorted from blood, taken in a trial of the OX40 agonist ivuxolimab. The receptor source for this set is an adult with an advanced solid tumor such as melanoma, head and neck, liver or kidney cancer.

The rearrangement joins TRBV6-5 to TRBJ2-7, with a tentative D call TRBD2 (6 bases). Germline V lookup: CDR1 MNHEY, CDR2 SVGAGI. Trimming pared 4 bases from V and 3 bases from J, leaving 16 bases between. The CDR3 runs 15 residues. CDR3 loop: CASSFVGGRNYEQYF. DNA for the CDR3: TGTGCCAGCAGTTTCGTTGGAGGGAGAAACTACGAGCAGTACTTC.

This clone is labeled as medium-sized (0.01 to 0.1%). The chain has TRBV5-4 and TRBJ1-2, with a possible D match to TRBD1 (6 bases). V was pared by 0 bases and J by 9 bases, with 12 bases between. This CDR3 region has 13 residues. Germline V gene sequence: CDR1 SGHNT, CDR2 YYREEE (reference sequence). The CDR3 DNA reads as TGTGCCAGCAGCTTGGCCGGGGACAAGAGCTACACCTTC. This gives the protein CASSLAGDKSYTF.

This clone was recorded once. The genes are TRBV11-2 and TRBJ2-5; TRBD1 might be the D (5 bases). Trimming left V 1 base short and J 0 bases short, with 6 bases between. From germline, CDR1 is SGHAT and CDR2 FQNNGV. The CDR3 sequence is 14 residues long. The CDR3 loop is CASSLGGDQETQYF. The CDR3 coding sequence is TGTGCCAGCAGCTTAGGGGGCGACCAAGAGACCCAGTACTTC. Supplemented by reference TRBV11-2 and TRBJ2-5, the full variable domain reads EAGVAQSPRYKIIEKRQSVAFWCNPISGHATLYWYQQILGQGPKLLIQFQNNGVVDDSQLPKDRFSAERLKGVDSTLKIQPAKLEDSAVYLCASSLGGDQETQYFGPGTRLLVL.

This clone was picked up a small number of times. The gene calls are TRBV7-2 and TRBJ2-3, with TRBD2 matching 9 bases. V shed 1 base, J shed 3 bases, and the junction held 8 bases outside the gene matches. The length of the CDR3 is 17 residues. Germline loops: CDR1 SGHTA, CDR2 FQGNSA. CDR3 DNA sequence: TGTGCCAGCAGCTTAGGGCTAGCGGGGTTCAGGACAGATACGCAGTATTTT. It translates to CASSLGLAGFRTDTQYF. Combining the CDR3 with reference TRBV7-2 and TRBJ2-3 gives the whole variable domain GAGVSQSPSNKVTEKGKDVELRCDPISGHTALYWYRQSLGQGLEFLIYFQGNSAPDKSGLPSDRFSAERTGGSVSTLTIQRTQQEDSAVYLCASSLGLAGFRTDTQYFGPGTRLTVL.

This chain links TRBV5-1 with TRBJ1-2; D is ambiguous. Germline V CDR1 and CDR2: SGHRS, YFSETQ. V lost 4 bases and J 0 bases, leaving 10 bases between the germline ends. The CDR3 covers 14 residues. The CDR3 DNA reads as TGCGCCAGCAGCCAAATGGACCCTAACTATGGCTACACCTTC. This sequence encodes CASSQMDPNYGYTF. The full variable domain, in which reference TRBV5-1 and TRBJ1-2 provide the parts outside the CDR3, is KAGVTQTPRYLIKTRGQQVTLSCSPISGHRSVSWYQQTPGQGLQFLFEYFSETQRNKGNFPGRFSGRQFSNSRSEMNVSTLELGDSALYLCASSQMDPNYGYTFGSGTRLTVV.

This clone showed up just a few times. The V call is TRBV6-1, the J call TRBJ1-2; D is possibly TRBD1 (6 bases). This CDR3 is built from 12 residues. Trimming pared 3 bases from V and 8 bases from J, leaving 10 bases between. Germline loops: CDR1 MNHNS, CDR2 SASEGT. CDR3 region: CASSEGAWGYTF. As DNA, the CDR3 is TGTGCCAGCAGTGAGGGGGCTTGGGGCTACACCTTC.

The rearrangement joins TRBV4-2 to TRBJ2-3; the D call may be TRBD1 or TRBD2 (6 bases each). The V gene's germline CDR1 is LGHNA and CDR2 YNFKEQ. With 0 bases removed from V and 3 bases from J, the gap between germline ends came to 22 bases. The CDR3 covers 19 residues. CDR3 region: CASSQDAGGRLLGTDTQYF. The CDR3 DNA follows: TGTGCCAGCAGCCAAGATGCCGGGGGCCGACTTCTAGGAACAGATACGCAGTATTTT.

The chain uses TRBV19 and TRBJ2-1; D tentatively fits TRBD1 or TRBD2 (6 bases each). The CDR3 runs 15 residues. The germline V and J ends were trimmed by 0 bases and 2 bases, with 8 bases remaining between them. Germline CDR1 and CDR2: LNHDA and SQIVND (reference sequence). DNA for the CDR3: TGTGCCAGTAGTATAGAGGGGGGCCCCTACAATGAGCAGTTCTTC. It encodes CASSIEGGPYNEQFF.

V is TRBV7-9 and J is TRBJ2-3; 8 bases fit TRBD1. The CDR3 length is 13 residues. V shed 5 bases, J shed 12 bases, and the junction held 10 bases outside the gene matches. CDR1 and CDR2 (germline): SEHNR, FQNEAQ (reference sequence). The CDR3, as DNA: TGTGCCAGCAGCCTTCTTCCCGGACAGGGTCAGTATTTT. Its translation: CASSLLPGQGQYF.